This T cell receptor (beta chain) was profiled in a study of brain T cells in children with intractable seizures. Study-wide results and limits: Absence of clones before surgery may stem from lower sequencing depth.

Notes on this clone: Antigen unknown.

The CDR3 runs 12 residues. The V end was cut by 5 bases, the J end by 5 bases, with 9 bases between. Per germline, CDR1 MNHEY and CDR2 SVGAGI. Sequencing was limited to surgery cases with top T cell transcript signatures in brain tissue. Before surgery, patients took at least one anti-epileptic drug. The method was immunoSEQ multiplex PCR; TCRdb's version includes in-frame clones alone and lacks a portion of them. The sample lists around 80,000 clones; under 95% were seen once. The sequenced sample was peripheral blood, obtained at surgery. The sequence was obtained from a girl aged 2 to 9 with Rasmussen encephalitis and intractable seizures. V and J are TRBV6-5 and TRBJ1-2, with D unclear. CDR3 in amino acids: CASSNRPYGYTF. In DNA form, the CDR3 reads TGTGCCAGCAGTAACAGACCGTATGGCTACACCTTC.